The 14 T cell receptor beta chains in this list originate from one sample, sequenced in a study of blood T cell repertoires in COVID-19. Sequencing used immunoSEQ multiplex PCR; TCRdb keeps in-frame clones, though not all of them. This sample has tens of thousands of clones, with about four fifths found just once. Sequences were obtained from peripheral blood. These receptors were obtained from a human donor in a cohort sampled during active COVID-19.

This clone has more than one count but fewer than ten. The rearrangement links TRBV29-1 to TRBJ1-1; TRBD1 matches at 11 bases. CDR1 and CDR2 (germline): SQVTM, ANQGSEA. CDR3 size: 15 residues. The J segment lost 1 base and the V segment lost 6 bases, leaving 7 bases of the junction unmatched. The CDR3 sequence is CSVRGQGVGNTEAFF. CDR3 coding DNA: TGCAGCGTGCGGGGACAGGGGGTGGGGAACACTGAAGCTTTCTTT.

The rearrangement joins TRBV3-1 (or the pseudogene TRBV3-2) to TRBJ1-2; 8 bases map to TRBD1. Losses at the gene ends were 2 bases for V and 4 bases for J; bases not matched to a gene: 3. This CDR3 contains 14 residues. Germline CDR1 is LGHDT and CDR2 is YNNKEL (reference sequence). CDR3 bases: TGTGCCAGCAGCCAATGGGACAGGCCCTATGGCTACACCTTC. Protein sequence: CASSQWDRPYGYTF.

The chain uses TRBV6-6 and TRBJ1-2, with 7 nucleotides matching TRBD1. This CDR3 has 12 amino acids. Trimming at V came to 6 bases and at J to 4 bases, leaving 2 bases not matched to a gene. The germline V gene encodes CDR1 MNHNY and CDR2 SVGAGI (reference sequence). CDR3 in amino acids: CASRDRTYGYTF. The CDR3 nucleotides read TGTGCCAGCAGGGACAGGACCTATGGCTACACCTTC.

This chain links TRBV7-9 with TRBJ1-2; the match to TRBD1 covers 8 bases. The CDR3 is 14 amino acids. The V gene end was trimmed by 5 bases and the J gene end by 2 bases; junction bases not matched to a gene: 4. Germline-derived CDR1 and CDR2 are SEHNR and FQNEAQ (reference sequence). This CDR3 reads CASSGRTGNYGYTF. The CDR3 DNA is TGTGCCAGCAGCGGACGGACAGGGAACTATGGCTACACCTTC.

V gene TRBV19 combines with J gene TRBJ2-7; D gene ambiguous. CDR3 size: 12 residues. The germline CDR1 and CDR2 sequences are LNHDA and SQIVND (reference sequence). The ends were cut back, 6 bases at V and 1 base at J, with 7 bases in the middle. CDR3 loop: CASRGRSYEQYF. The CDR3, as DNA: TGTGCCAGTAGGGGCAGGTCCTACGAGCAGTACTTC.

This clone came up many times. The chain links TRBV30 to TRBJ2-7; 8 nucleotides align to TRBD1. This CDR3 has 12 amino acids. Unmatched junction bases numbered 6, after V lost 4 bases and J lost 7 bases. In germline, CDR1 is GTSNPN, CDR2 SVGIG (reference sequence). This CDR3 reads CAWTTGQVEQYF. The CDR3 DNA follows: TGTGCCTGGACTACGGGACAGGTGGAGCAGTACTTC. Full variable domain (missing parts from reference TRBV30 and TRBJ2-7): SQTIHQWPATLVQPVGSPLSLECTVEGTSNPNLYWYRQAAGRGLQLLFYSVGIGQISSEVPQNLSASRPQDRQFILSSKKLLLSDSGFYLCAWTTGQVEQYFGPGTRLTVT.

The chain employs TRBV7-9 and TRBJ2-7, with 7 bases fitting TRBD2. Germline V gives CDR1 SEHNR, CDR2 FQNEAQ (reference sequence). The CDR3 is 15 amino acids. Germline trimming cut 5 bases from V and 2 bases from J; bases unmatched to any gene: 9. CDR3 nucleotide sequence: TGTGCCAGCAGCCCCTCGGGACTACTCCCCTACGAGCAGTACTTC. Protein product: CASSPSGLLPYEQYF.

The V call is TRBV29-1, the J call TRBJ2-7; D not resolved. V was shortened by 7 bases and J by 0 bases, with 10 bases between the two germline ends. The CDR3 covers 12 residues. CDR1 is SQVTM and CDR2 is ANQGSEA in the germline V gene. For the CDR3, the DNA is TGCAGCGCTTCCAGTTACTCCTACGAGCAGTACTTC. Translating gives CSASSYSYEQYF.

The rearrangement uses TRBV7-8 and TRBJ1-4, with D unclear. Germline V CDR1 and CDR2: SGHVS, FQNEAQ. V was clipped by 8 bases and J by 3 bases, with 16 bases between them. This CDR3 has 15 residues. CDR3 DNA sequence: TGTGCCAGCTCCCAAGTGAGGGAGGCTAATGAAAAACTGTTTTTT. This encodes CASSQVREANEKLFF. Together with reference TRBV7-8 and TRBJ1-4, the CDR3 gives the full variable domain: GAGVSQSPRYKVAKRGQDVALRCDPISGHVSLFWYQQALGQGPEFLTYFQNEAQLDKSGLPSDRFFAERPEGSVSTLKIQRTQQEDSAVYLCASSQVREANEKLFFGSGTQLSVL.

In DNA form, the CDR3 reads TGTGCCAGCAGCCCAGGGGGACGTACAGTGAATCGAAGGGGGTATAGCAATCAGCCCCAGCATTTT. This gives the protein CASSPGGRTVNRRGYSNQPQHF. This sequence joins TRBV7-4 and TRBJ1-5, with 7 bases that match TRBD1. The trim removed 5 bases at V and 0 bases at J, leaving 25 bases unmatched. This CDR3 is built from 22 residues. CDR1 is SGHVT and CDR2 is SQSDAQ in the germline V gene.

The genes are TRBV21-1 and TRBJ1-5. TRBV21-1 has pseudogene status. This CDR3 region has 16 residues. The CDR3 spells CASDPGVYGNSQPQHF. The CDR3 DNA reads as TGTGCCAGCGATCCGGGAGTTTACGGGAATTCTCAGCCCCAGCATTTT.

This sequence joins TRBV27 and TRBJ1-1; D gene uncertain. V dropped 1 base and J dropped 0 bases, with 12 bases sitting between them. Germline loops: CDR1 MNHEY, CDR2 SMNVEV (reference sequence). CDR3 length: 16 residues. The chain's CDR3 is CASSLWAPGMNTEAFF. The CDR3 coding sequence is TGTGCCAGCAGTTTATGGGCCCCCGGGATGAACACTGAAGCTTTCTTT.

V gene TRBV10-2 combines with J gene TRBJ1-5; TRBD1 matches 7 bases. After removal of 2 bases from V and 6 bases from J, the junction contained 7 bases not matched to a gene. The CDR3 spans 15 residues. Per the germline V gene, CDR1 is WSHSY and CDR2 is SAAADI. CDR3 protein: CASSELRGVPQPQHF. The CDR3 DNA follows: TGCGCCAGCAGTGAGCTCAGGGGGGTCCCTCAGCCCCAGCATTTT.

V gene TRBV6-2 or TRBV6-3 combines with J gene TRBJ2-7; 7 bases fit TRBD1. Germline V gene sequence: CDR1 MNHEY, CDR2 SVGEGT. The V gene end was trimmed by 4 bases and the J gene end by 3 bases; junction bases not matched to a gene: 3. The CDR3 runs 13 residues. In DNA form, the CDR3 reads TGTGCCAGCAGTTCGGGACAGAACTACGAGCAGTACTTC. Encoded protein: CASSSGQNYEQYF.